These 30 T cell receptor beta chains were sequenced from one sample in a study of blood T cell repertoires in COVID-19. This table comes from immunoSEQ multiplex PCR, and its TCRdb copy is limited to in-frame clones, with some not included. The sample lists some 170,000 clones, 70% to 85% occurring once. The source material was PBMCs or T cells enriched from blood (not recorded which). All receptors derive from a woman between 50 and 59 years old who had recovered from COVID-19.

The chain recombines TRBV5-1 with TRBJ1-6; TRBD1 agrees at 7 bases. CDR1 and CDR2 (germline): SGHRS, YFSETQ. V dropped 4 bases and J dropped 8; count of bases not matched to a gene: 6. CDR3 length: 14 residues. This chain's CDR3 is CASSEGQLDSPLHF. CDR3 bases: TGCGCCAGCAGCGAGGGACAGTTGGATTCACCCCTCCACTTT.

V gene TRBV6-1 combines with J gene TRBJ2-2; tentatively, D is TRBD2 (5 bases). The CDR3 is 17 amino acids. Germline V gives CDR1 MNHNS, CDR2 SASEGT. V lost 0 bases, J lost 2 bases, and 13 bases lay in between. In DNA form, the CDR3 reads TGTGCCAGCAGTGAAGCGCTTTGGCGGGCCAACACCGGGGAGCTGTTTTTT. Translating gives CASSEALWRANTGELFF.

There are a few counts of this clone. V usage is TRBV28 and J usage is TRBJ2-1; no reliable D call. CDR3 size: 14 residues. CDR1 is MDHEN and CDR2 is SYDVKM in the germline V gene. The germline V and J ends were trimmed by 3 bases and 0 bases, with 6 bases remaining between them. This CDR3 reads CASSFLSSYNEQFF. The CDR3 bases are TGTGCCAGCAGTTTCTTGAGCTCCTACAATGAGCAGTTCTTC.

The sample holds a few counts of this clone. This chain links TRBV3-1 (or the pseudogene TRBV3-2) with TRBJ2-3; a weak D match, TRBD2 (5 bases). Trimming stripped 4 bases from V and 3 bases from J, with 20 bases between. The germline V gene has CDR1 LGHDT and CDR2 YNNKEL (reference sequence). This CDR3 region has 17 residues. CDR3 nucleotide sequence: TGTGCCAGCAGCCCTCTACGGGCCCACGGGATTACAGATACGCAGTATTTT. This translates into CASSPLRAHGITDTQYF.

The genes are TRBV9 and TRBJ2-2; D not certain. The CDR3 contains 14 residues. Trimming removed 0 bases at V and 10 bases at J, with 13 bases between. Germline CDR1 reads SGDLS; CDR2 reads YYNGEE. The CDR3 sequence is CASSVVEARAELFF. Written as DNA, the CDR3 is TGTGCCAGCAGCGTAGTTGAAGCGAGAGCGGAGCTGTTTTTT. The full variable domain, in which reference TRBV9 and TRBJ2-2 provide the parts outside the CDR3, is DSGVTQTPKHLITATGQRVTLRCSPRSGDLSVYWYQQSLDQGLQFLIQYYNGEERAKGNILERFSAQQFPDLHSELNLSSLELGDSALYFCASSVVEARAELFFGEGSRLTVL.

V and J are TRBV4-3 and TRBJ2-1, with a possible D match to TRBD2 (6 bases). V shed 1 base and J shed 6 bases, with 13 bases lying between them. The germline V gene encodes CDR1 LGHNA and CDR2 YSLEER. This CDR3 has 15 amino acids. Here the CDR3 reads CASSQATLAPNEQFF. Here the CDR3 DNA reads TGCGCCAGCAGCCAAGCCACACTAGCCCCCAATGAGCAGTTCTTC.

The gene calls are TRBV4-1 and TRBJ2-7; 9 bases fit TRBD2. V shed 3 bases, J shed 2 bases, and the junction held 5 bases outside the gene matches. This CDR3 has 15 residues. The germline CDR1 and CDR2 sequences are MGHRA and YSYEKL. CDR3: CASSHSGLATYEQYF. The CDR3 nucleotides read TGCGCCAGCAGCCACTCAGGACTAGCGACCTACGAGCAGTACTTC.

The V and J genes are TRBV7-2 and TRBJ2-2; 12 nucleotides agree with TRBD2. The CDR3 runs to 19 residues. Looked up from germline, CDR1 is SGHTA and CDR2 is FQGNSA. J lost 6 bases, V lost 2 bases, and 13 bases had no gene match. The DNA for the CDR3 is TGTGCCAGCAGCTTATTGGCGACTAGCGGGAGATCCCAATCCGGGGAGCTGTTTTTT. Encoded protein: CASSLLATSGRSQSGELFF.

The genes are TRBV20-1 and TRBJ2-1; tentatively, D is TRBD2 (6 bases). Germline CDR1 DFQATT, CDR2 SNEGSKA (reference sequence). The V end lost 3 bases, the J end lost 7 bases, and 16 bases lay between the germline ends. The CDR3 totals 14 residues. CDR3 in amino acids: CSASPRESYNEQFF. Here the CDR3 DNA reads TGCAGTGCTAGTCCACGGGAGTCTTATAATGAGCAGTTCTTC.

The chain combines TRBV4-1 with TRBJ1-2; tentative D call: TRBD1 (6 bases). Germline V CDR1 and CDR2: MGHRA, YSYEKL. Trimming stripped 0 bases from V and 5 bases from J, with 13 bases between. The CDR3 extends over 15 amino acids. For the CDR3, the DNA is TGCGCCAGCAGCCAAGATCCCGCAGGGACATATGGCTACACCTTC. Encoded protein: CASSQDPAGTYGYTF.

There are a few counts of this clone. The DNA for the CDR3 is TGCAGCGTTGCTAAAGGCGGGGGGGGAGATACGCAGTATTTT. Protein sequence: CSVAKGGGGDTQYF. The rearrangement links TRBV29-1 to TRBJ2-3; 9 nucleotides match TRBD2. The CDR3 runs 14 residues. Germline lookup yields CDR1 SQVTM and CDR2 ANQGSEA. Trimming at V came to 4 bases and at J to 5 bases, leaving 7 bases not matched to a gene.

The V gene is TRBV11-2, the J gene TRBJ2-5, with D possibly being TRBD1 (5 bases). Per the germline V gene, CDR1 is SGHAT and CDR2 is FQNNGV. The CDR3 totals 17 residues. V was cut by 1 base and J by 3 bases, with 18 bases left in between. The CDR3 DNA is TGTGCCAGCAGCTTAGCTACAGGCCTCCTGGGAAAAGAGACCCAGTACTTC. Its protein is CASSLATGLLGKETQYF.

The chain links TRBV7-8 to TRBJ2-1; 8 nucleotides match TRBD1. Germline lookup yields CDR1 SGHVS and CDR2 FQNEAQ. V shed 3 bases, J shed 1 base, and the junction held 17 bases outside the gene matches. The CDR3 is 20 amino acids. The CDR3 DNA sequence: TGTGCCAGCAGCTTTGGACAGGGCATGGATCGAGTGTTGTCCTACAATGAGCAGTTCTTC. As protein: CASSFGQGMDRVLSYNEQFF.

This clone was observed a few times. The chain employs TRBV18 and TRBJ1-6, with D maybe TRBD1 (5 bases). The germline V gene encodes CDR1 KGHSH and CDR2 LQKENI. The CDR3 covers 16 residues. Trimming took 6 bases from V and 7 from J, leaving 19 bases between them. The CDR3 spells CASSPRREEGNSPLHF. The CDR3 bases are TGTGCCAGCTCCCCTAGACGGGAGGAGGGGAATTCACCCCTCCACTTT.

The chain employs TRBV5-1 and TRBJ2-1, with TRBD2 matching over 9 bases. V trimming: 1 base; J trimming: 5 bases; junction bases outside the gene matches: 10. Germline CDR1 is SGHRS and CDR2 is YFSETQ. There are 17 residues in the CDR3. CDR3 loop: CASSLRAGTSTNNEQFF. CDR3 coding DNA: TGCGCCAGCAGCTTGAGAGCCGGGACTAGCACAAACAATGAGCAGTTCTTC.

The chain recombines TRBV14 with TRBJ2-5; perhaps TRBD1 as D (6 bases). Trimming took 2 bases from V and 5 from J, leaving 21 bases between them. This CDR3 is 17 amino acids long. Germline V CDR1 and CDR2: SGHDN, FVKESK. CDR3 sequence: CASSQRVGNRAVETQYF. As DNA, the CDR3 is TGTGCCAGCAGCCAAAGAGTCGGGAACAGGGCGGTGGAGACCCAGTACTTC.

V usage is TRBV18 and J usage is TRBJ1-2; a weak D match, TRBD1 (5 bases). V lost 0 bases, J lost 7 bases, and 9 bases lay in between. CDR3 length: 13 residues. CDR1 KGHSH and CDR2 LQKENI come from the germline V gene. DNA for the CDR3: TGTGCCAGCTCACCACCGGGGGGTGGTGGCTACACCTTC. It encodes CASSPPGGGGYTF.

The genes are TRBV6-1 and TRBJ2-6, with 7 bases that match TRBD1. Germline V gives CDR1 MNHNS, CDR2 SASEGT. CDR3 length: 17 residues. V lost 4 bases to trimming and J lost 3 bases; unmatched junction nucleotides: 9. The CDR3 DNA sequence: TGTGCCAGCAGTGGGAGTACAGGGGCCTTTGGGGCCAACGTCCTGACTTTC. This encodes CASSGSTGAFGANVLTF.

This chain joins TRBV3-1 (or the pseudogene TRBV3-2) and TRBJ1-2, with a tentative D call TRBD1 (6 bases). Germline V CDR1 and CDR2: LGHDT, YNNKEL (reference sequence). Trimming took off 1 base at V and 5 bases at J, with 8 bases between the two ends. CDR3 length: 13 amino acids. The CDR3 sequence: CASSQGTEYGYTF. The CDR3 DNA is TGTGCCAGCAGCCAAGGGACAGAATATGGCTACACCTTC.

The chain employs TRBV7-2 and TRBJ1-1, with D possibly matching TRBD1 (6 bases). The CDR3 covers 14 residues. CDR1 is SGHTA, CDR2 FQGNSA, per germline. V lost 6 bases and J lost 6, with 17 bases in between. The CDR3 reads CASRGEGGRSEAFF. The CDR3 DNA follows: TGTGCCAGCAGAGGGGAAGGGGGTAGGTCTGAAGCTTTCTTT.

The V gene is TRBV28, the J gene TRBJ1-3; no reliable D call. The length of the CDR3 is 13 residues. Looked up from germline, CDR1 is MDHEN and CDR2 is SYDVKM. The germline V and J ends were trimmed by 8 bases and 0 bases, with 8 bases remaining between them. DNA of the CDR3: TGTGCCAGCCATGGCAGCTCTGGAAACACCATATATTTT. This codes for CASHGSSGNTIYF.

The chain combines TRBV19 with TRBJ2-3; TRBD2 might be the D (5 bases). Trimming removed 6 bases at V and 0 bases at J, with 10 bases between. The CDR3 runs 14 residues. The germline gives CDR1 LNHDA, CDR2 SQIVND (reference sequence). Written as DNA, the CDR3 is TGTGCCAGTAGGCAAGCGGTTAGCACAGATACGCAGTATTTT. Translated: CASRQAVSTDTQYF.

For this clone: Additional DNA sequences in this sample encode the identical CDR3. This chain joins TRBV7-5 and TRBJ1-5. TRBV7-5 is given as a pseudogene. The CDR3 has 13 residues. The CDR3 here is CARNQRRNQPQHF. The CDR3 region has the DNA TGTGCCAGAAATCAGCGCCGCAATCAGCCCCAGCATTTT.

The rearrangement links TRBV9 to TRBJ2-5; tentative D call: TRBD2 (5 bases). V gave up 4 bases and J gave up 1 base, with 14 bases separating them. The CDR3 loop spans 15 amino acids. Germline CDR1 and CDR2: SGDLS and YYNGEE. The CDR3 sequence is CASSPNLGSQETQYF. CDR3 nucleotide sequence: TGTGCCAGCAGCCCAAACCTAGGGAGCCAAGAGACCCAGTACTTC.

This chain uses TRBV6-2 or TRBV6-3 with TRBJ2-7; the match to TRBD2 covers 7 bases. With V trimmed by 2 bases and J by 3 bases, 10 bases remained unmatched. There are 16 residues in the CDR3. CDR1 is MNHEY and CDR2 is SVGEGT in the germline V gene. The CDR3 here is CASSYSLGTMGYEQYF. In DNA form, the CDR3 reads TGTGCCAGCAGTTACAGCCTCGGGACTATGGGCTACGAGCAGTACTTC.

This clone was observed a single time. The V gene is TRBV7-9, the J gene TRBJ2-5, with D possibly TRBD2 on 6 matching bases. Trimming shortened V by 3 bases and J by 3 bases, and 20 bases separated the two germline ends. Germline-derived CDR1 and CDR2 are SEHNR and FQNEAQ (reference sequence). This CDR3 is built from 17 residues. CDR3 protein: CASSLLAGILYKETQYF. CDR3 nucleotides: TGTGCCAGCAGCTTGCTGGCGGGAATACTTTATAAAGAGACCCAGTACTTC.

The rearrangement joins TRBV29-1 to TRBJ1-2; TRBD1 is a possible D gene (6 bases). The CDR3 runs 13 residues. V dropped 4 bases and J dropped 4 bases, with 13 bases sitting between them. The germline V gene has CDR1 SQVTM and CDR2 ANQGSEA. The CDR3 here is CSVGQGKGYGYTF. The CDR3 DNA reads as TGCAGCGTTGGGCAGGGGAAGGGCTATGGCTACACCTTC.

In this sample, this clone turned up a few times. J is TRBJ1-2 and V is TRBV25-1; D not certain. V lost 3 bases and J 5 bases, leaving 7 bases between the germline ends. The germline V gene has CDR1 MGHDK and CDR2 SYGVNS. CDR3 length equals 12 residues. CDR3: CASSDGLYGYTF. CDR3 coding DNA: TGTGCCAGCAGTGATGGACTGTATGGCTACACCTTC.

The rearrangement joins TRBV3-1 (or the pseudogene TRBV3-2) to TRBJ2-5, with 11 bases fitting TRBD1. After removal of 0 bases from V and 5 bases from J, the junction contained 8 bases not matched to a gene. The germline gives CDR1 LGHDT, CDR2 YNNKEL (reference sequence). CDR3 length: 17 amino acids. The CDR3 bases are TGTGCCAGCAGCCAAGACAGGGACAGGGGGGGTTTGGAGACCCAGTACTTC. Amino acids: CASSQDRDRGGLETQYF.

The chain couples TRBV5-5 to TRBJ2-3; TRBD1 aligns across 8 bases. The trim removed 6 bases at V and 4 bases at J, leaving 10 bases unmatched. CDR3 length: 15 residues. Germline assignment: CDR1 SGHKS and CDR2 YYEKEE (reference sequence). The CDR3 DNA sequence: TGTGCCAGCATAAAAGGGCAGGGGGCCGCAGATACGCAGTATTTT. Translating gives CASIKGQGAADTQYF.